The rows below give T cell receptor beta chains drawn from one sample of a study of CD8 T cells in ankylosing spondylitis. TCRdb called the 5' RACE reads again in MiXCR, with one record for every CDR3 protein. The repertoire holds 670,000 or so distinct CDR3 sequences, with roughly 19% as singletons. The sample consisted of blood, either unsorted or a sorted T cell fraction (not recorded which). Receptors originate from a male donor with ankylosing spondylitis. Both conserved end residues are part of each CDR3. A D gene is named only where the DNA matches it firmly. Not every row has a clone size; where given, it reads once, few, many or a size class.

clone size | J gene | D gene | V gene | CDR3 DNA | CDR3 protein
few | TRBJ1-4 | TRBD1 | TRBV11-1 | TGTGCCAGCAGCGGACGGACAGGGCGGAATTATAATGAAAAACTGTTTTTT | CASSGRTGRNYNEKLFF
. | TRBJ1-2 | . | TRBV12-3/TRBV12-4 | TGTGCCAGCAGTTTATTTCCGGGGAGTGAGGGCTACACCTTC | CASSLFPGSEGYTF
. | TRBJ1-1 | . | TRBV10-1 | TGCGCCAGCAGTGAGTCGATTGAGAACACTGAAGCTTTCTTT | CASSESIENTEAFF
. | TRBJ2-1 | . | TRBV5-6 | TGTGCCAGCAGCTTGGCCTGGGGGGTTGAGCAGTTCTTC | CASSLAWGVEQFF
. | TRBJ2-2 | TRBD1 | TRBV12-3/TRBV12-4 | TGTGCCAGCAAACCTGGGACAGGTCTGAACACCGGGGAGCTGTTTTTT | CASKPGTGLNTGELFF
. | TRBJ2-3 | TRBD2 | TRBV7-8 | TGTGCCAGCAGCTTAGTTGAACTAGCGGGAGGGAGGGCCACAGATACGCAGTATTTT | CASSLVELAGGRATDTQYF
. | TRBJ1-3 | . | TRBV20-1 | TGCAGTGCCCTGGCCCGGTTTTCTGGAAACACCATATATTTT | CSALARFSGNTIYF
few | TRBJ1-4 | . | TRBV4-1 | TGCGCCAGCAGCCGGAAGGATAATGAAAAACTGTTTTTT | CASSRKDNEKLFF
many | TRBJ2-1 | TRBD2 | TRBV5-1 | TGCGCCAGCAGCCCAACATGGGGGGGAGCCTACAATGAGCAGTTCTTC | CASSPTWGGAYNEQFF
many | TRBJ2-7 | TRBD2 | TRBV12-3/TRBV12-4 | TGTGCCAGCAGTTTATTCGGTTTAGCGGGAAACGAGCAGTACTTC | CASSLFGLAGNEQYF
few | TRBJ2-7 | . | TRBV5-1 | TGCGCCAGCAGCTCCTCGGCGAGGCTGACGGACGAGCAGTACTTC | CASSSSARLTDEQYF
. | TRBJ1-6 | TRBD1 | TRBV7-6 | TGTGCCAGCAGCGCAACAGGGGGAGTGTCACCCCTCCACTTT | CASSATGGVSPLHF
. | TRBJ2-7 | . | TRBV29-1 | TGCAGCGTTGGGGCTAGCGTCTACGAGCAGTACTTC | CSVGASVYEQYF
. | TRBJ1-1 | TRBD1 | TRBV29-1 | TGCAGCGTCGAGGGACAGGGGATGAACACTGAAGCTTTCTTT | CSVEGQGMNTEAFF
many | TRBJ1-1 | . | TRBV12-3/TRBV12-4 | TGTGCCAGCAGCCTTTGGCAGCTTAACACTGAAGCTTTCTTT | CASSLWQLNTEAFF
few | TRBJ1-2 | . | TRBV2 | TGTGCCAGCAGGCGCCAGGTTTCTGTCCATGGCTACACCTTC | CASRRQVSVHGYTF
few | TRBJ2-7 | TRBD2 | TRBV28 | TGTGCCAGCAGACGGACTAGCGGGGGGGCCTACGAGCAGTACTTC | CASRRTSGGAYEQYF
. | TRBJ2-3 | TRBD2 | TRBV12-3/TRBV12-4 | TGTGCCAGCAGTGACGGGGGGGACGGCACAGATACGCAGTATTTT | CASSDGGDGTDTQYF
. | TRBJ1-1 | . | TRBV2 | TGTGCCAGCCGACAGGAAAACACTGAAGCTTTCTTT | CASRQENTEAFF
. | TRBJ1-1 | . | TRBV5-1 | TGCGCCAGCGGAAAACTCGACCCAACGAACACTGAAGCTTTCTTT | CASGKLDPTNTEAFF
few | TRBJ1-1 | . | TRBV29-1 | TGCAGCGTTCGGGCTTCGCTGGGAGCTTTCTTT | CSVRASLGAFF
. | TRBJ2-7 | . | TRBV10-3 | TGTGCCATCAGTGAGAGGGGGGGGCCCTACTACGAGCAGTACTTC | CAISERGGPYYEQYF
. | TRBJ2-7 | . | TRBV25-1 | TGTGCCAGCAGTGCGCCGGGCCCCGACGGCGAGCAGTACTTC | CASSAPGPDGEQYF
few | TRBJ2-5 | . | TRBV12-3/TRBV12-4 | TGTGCCAGCAGTAAGGGGGCAGGGCTAGCGGAAGAGACCCAGTACTTC | CASSKGAGLAEETQYF
. | TRBJ2-3 | TRBD2 | TRBV6-1 | TGTGCCAGCAGTGAAGCTAGCGGGGGGCCCGCAGATACGCAGTATTTT | CASSEASGGPADTQYF
. | TRBJ2-7 | TRBD1 | TRBV20-1 | TGCAGTGCTAGTCTAGGACAGGCCCCCTACGAGCAGTACTTC | CSASLGQAPYEQYF
. | TRBJ2-1 | . | TRBV6-5 | TGTGCCAGCAGTTACGCCGGGATCGGGACGCCTGACAATGAGCAGTTCTTC | CASSYAGIGTPDNEQFF
few | TRBJ2-1 | TRBD2 | TRBV6-1 | TGTGCCAGCAGTGAATTAGCGGGGGGACCATCCTACAATGAGCAGTTCTTC | CASSELAGGPSYNEQFF
few | TRBJ1-1 | . | TRBV5-1 | TGCGCCAGCAGCTTTACCAGGGCTAACACTGAAGCTTTCTTT | CASSFTRANTEAFF